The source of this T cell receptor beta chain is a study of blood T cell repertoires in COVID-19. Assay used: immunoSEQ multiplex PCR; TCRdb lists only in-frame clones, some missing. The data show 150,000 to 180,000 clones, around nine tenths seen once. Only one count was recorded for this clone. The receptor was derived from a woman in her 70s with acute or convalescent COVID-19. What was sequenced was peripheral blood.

The CDR3 bases are TGTGCCAGCAGCGTAGATGCGAGGGCGAGCACAGATACGCAGTATTTT. Translated, it gives CASSVDARASTDTQYF. This chain uses TRBV9 with TRBJ2-3; D may be TRBD2 (5 bases). Germline values: CDR1 SGDLS, CDR2 YYNGEE. There are 16 residues in the CDR3. V shed 0 bases and J shed 0 bases, with 11 bases lying between them.